These 32 T cell receptor beta chains originate from one sample sequenced in a study of cytomegalovirus exposure and HLA in healthy donors. PCR employed 60 Vbeta and 13 Jbeta primers. Here immunoSEQ multiplex PCR was the method, and the copy in TCRdb shows in-frame clones only, minus some. Here the sample spans under 90,000 clones, about four fifths being singletons. The sequencing input was PBMCs. The receptor set was obtained from a man in his forties or fifties in good health and CMV-seronegative.

The V and J genes are TRBV6-5 and TRBJ2-4, with 9 bases lining up with TRBD1. Losses at the gene ends were 5 bases for V and 3 bases for J; bases not matched to a gene: 5. Germline CDR1 MNHEY, CDR2 SVGAGI. CDR3 size: 15 residues. The CDR3 region is CASSRTGDSKNIQYF. In DNA, the CDR3 is TGTGCCAGCAGTAGGACAGGGGATAGCAAAAACATTCAGTACTTC.

The chain uses TRBV18 and TRBJ1-4; D call uncertain. Germline V gene lookup returns CDR1 KGHSH and CDR2 LQKENI. Trimming left V 3 bases short and J 10 bases short, with 15 bases between. CDR3 size: 14 residues. The CDR3 region has the DNA TGTGCCAGCTCACCCGATCGGAGTATGGGAAAACTGTTTTTT. It codes for CASSPDRSMGKLFF. The complete variable domain, with remaining parts taken from reference TRBV18 and TRBJ1-4, reads NAGVMQNPRHLVRRRGQEARLRCSPMKGHSHVYWYRQLPEEGLKFMVYLQKENIIDESGMPKERFSAEFPKEGPSILRIQQVVRGDSAAYFCASSPDRSMGKLFFGSGTQLSVL.

This clone has only one observation. The chain combines TRBV4-2 with TRBJ2-3, with D possibly TRBD1 on 6 matching bases. V lost 0 bases and J lost 3, with 10 bases in between. The germline gives CDR1 LGHNA, CDR2 YNFKEQ. This CDR3 region has 15 residues. The CDR3 sequence is CASSQEVGGTDTQYF. The CDR3 region has the DNA TGTGCCAGCAGCCAAGAGGTAGGGGGAACAGATACGCAGTATTTT.

The V gene is TRBV28, the J gene TRBJ2-7; tentatively, D is TRBD1 (6 bases). The CDR3 runs to 15 residues. The ends were cut back, 6 bases at V and 0 bases at J, with 15 bases in the middle. Germline values: CDR1 MDHEN, CDR2 SYDVKM. The CDR3 is CASSVTGSPSYEQYF. CDR3 sequence (DNA): TGTGCCAGCAGCGTTACAGGGTCCCCCTCCTACGAGCAGTACTTC.

The chain's CDR3 is CASSESGAGPKFF. The DNA for the CDR3 is TGCGCCAGCAGTGAATCAGGGGCCGGTCCTAAGTTTTTT. The V and J genes are TRBV10-1 and TRBJ1-4, with D perhaps TRBD1 (6 bases). Trimming removed 3 bases from V and 16 bases from J, with 18 bases in between. Germline CDR1 and CDR2: WNHNN and SYGVQD (reference sequence). This CDR3 is 13 amino acids long.

The chain employs TRBV5-1 and TRBJ1-1; 8 bases line up with TRBD1. This CDR3 spans 15 amino acids. Germline CDR1 SGHRS, CDR2 YFSETQ. Germline trimming cut 5 bases from V and 1 base from J; bases unmatched to any gene: 7. CDR3 region: CASSPGGAGNTEAFF. The CDR3 nucleotides are TGCGCCAGCAGTCCAGGGGGCGCGGGGAACACTGAAGCTTTCTTT.

The V gene is TRBV7-9, the J gene TRBJ2-1; D gene ambiguous. The V gene lost 2 bases and the J gene lost 5 bases, with 4 bases spanning the gap. The CDR3 contains 12 residues. Germline-derived CDR1 and CDR2 are SEHNR and FQNEAQ (reference sequence). In nucleotides, the CDR3 is TGTGCCAGCAGCTTAATCGACAATGAGCAGTTCTTC. This gives the protein CASSLIDNEQFF.

The chain couples TRBV19 to TRBJ1-1; TRBD1 might be the D (5 bases). Germline-derived CDR1 and CDR2 are LNHDA and SQIVND (reference sequence). The ends were cut back, 6 bases at V and 6 bases at J, with 29 bases in the middle. CDR3 size: 18 residues. In DNA, the CDR3 is TGTGCCAGTAGCCCCATCCGAAGTTGGGGCCAAGAAGCTGCTGAAGCTTTCTTT. Encoded protein: CASSPIRSWGQEAAEAFF.

The chain has TRBV29-1 and TRBJ2-3; TRBD1 matches 7 bases. J gave up 0 bases and V 6 bases, and 6 bases lay outside the gene matches. CDR3 length: 14 amino acids. Germline CDR1 is SQVTM and CDR2 is ANQGSEA. CDR3 in amino acids: CSVSPGQSTDTQYF. The CDR3 coding sequence is TGCAGCGTAAGTCCGGGACAGAGCACAGATACGCAGTATTTT.

In DNA, the CDR3 is TGTGCCAGCAGCGTAGGCCAGGATAGTGGTTCACCCCTCCACTTT. Encoded protein: CASSVGQDSGSPLHF. The chain recombines TRBV9 with TRBJ1-6; D remains ambiguous. The germline V and J ends were trimmed by 0 bases and 9 bases, with 13 bases remaining between them. Germline lookup yields CDR1 SGDLS and CDR2 YYNGEE. The CDR3 is made up of 15 amino acids.

V and J are TRBV2 and TRBJ1-1; perhaps TRBD1 as D (6 bases). Germline V gene lookup returns CDR1 SNHLY and CDR2 FYNNEI. There are 13 residues in the CDR3. The V end lost 7 bases, the J end lost 0 bases, and 9 bases lay between the germline ends. CDR3 nucleotide sequence: TGTGCCAGCATAGGGACATTGAACACTGAAGCTTTCTTT. It specifies CASIGTLNTEAFF.

The chain recombines TRBV5-1 with TRBJ2-7; 14 nucleotides align to TRBD2. V was pared by 0 bases and J by 1 base, with 6 bases of the junction left unmatched. Germline V CDR1 and CDR2: SGHRS, YFSETQ. The CDR3 is 18 amino acids. The CDR3 nucleotides read TGCGCCAGCAGCTTGGGGTCCGGACTAGCGGGGGGTTCCTACGAGCAGTACTTC. Translated, it gives CASSLGSGLAGGSYEQYF.

J is TRBJ1-1 and V is TRBV7-9; TRBD1 is a possible D gene (6 bases). The CDR3 extends over 13 amino acids. Germline V gene lookup returns CDR1 SEHNR and CDR2 FQNEAQ (reference sequence). V lost 5 bases, J lost 13 bases, and 20 bases lay in between. CDR3 nucleotide sequence: TGTGCCAGCAGCCCGGGGACAAACCTAGTATGTTTCTTT. Translated: CASSPGTNLVCFF. The full variable domain, with the rest looked up from reference TRBV7-9 and TRBJ1-1, is DTGVSQNPRHKITKRGQNVTFRCDPISEHNRLYWYRQTLGQGPEFLTYFQNEAQLEKSRLLSDRFSAERPKGSFSTLEIQRTEQGDSAMYLCASSPGTNLVCFFGQGTRLTVV.

The V gene is TRBV29-1, the J gene TRBJ1-1, with a weak D call TRBD1 (6 bases). The germline CDR1 and CDR2 sequences are SQVTM and ANQGSEA. Trimming removed 6 bases at V and 0 bases at J, with 20 bases between. CDR3 size: 16 residues. CDR3 nucleotides: TGCAGCGTCAAACGCAACCCGGGACACATGAACACTGAAGCTTTCTTT. Encoded protein: CSVKRNPGHMNTEAFF.

This sequence joins TRBV18 and TRBJ2-7; 9 bases agree with TRBD1. Germline V CDR1 and CDR2: KGHSH, LQKENI. The CDR3 length is 14 residues. V dropped 3 bases and J dropped 4; count of bases not matched to a gene: 4. In nucleotides, the CDR3 is TGTGCCAGCTCACCGCGACAGGGGGTTTACGAGCAGTACTTC. The encoded protein is CASSPRQGVYEQYF.

This chain joins TRBV7-2 and TRBJ1-2; TRBD1 is a possible D gene (6 bases). V lost 5 bases and J 10 bases, leaving 11 bases between the germline ends. Germline V CDR1 and CDR2: SGHTA, FQGNSA. This CDR3 spans 11 amino acids. The CDR3 is CASSPDSIYTF. DNA of the CDR3: TGTGCCAGCAGCCCGGACAGCATCTACACCTTC. The full variable domain, in which reference TRBV7-2 and TRBJ1-2 provide the parts outside the CDR3, is GAGVSQSPSNKVTEKGKDVELRCDPISGHTALYWYRQSLGQGLEFLIYFQGNSAPDKSGLPSDRFSAERTGGSVSTLTIQRTQQEDSAVYLCASSPDSIYTFGSGTRLTVV.

This clone was seen more than once but under ten times. The rearrangement joins TRBV7-9 to TRBJ1-4, with D perhaps matching TRBD1 (5 bases). The V gene lost 1 base and the J gene lost 0 bases, with 9 bases spanning the gap. Germline CDR1 reads SEHNR; CDR2 reads FQNEAQ (reference sequence). This CDR3 has 16 amino acids. CDR3 in amino acids: CASSLVGDPTNEKLFF. The CDR3 nucleotides are TGTGCCAGCAGCTTAGTAGGGGATCCAACTAATGAAAAACTGTTTTTT.

This chain uses TRBV18 with TRBJ1-4; no clear D gene. Germline lookup yields CDR1 KGHSH and CDR2 LQKENI. V lost 1 base, J lost 7 bases, and 13 bases lay in between. CDR3 length equals 15 residues. CDR3 DNA: TGTGCCAGCTCACCACGGCGGGGAGATGGTGAAAAACTGTTTTTT. Its translation is CASSPRRGDGEKLFF.

V gene TRBV4-2 combines with J gene TRBJ2-5; 8 bases line up with TRBD2. Germline V gene sequence: CDR1 LGHNA, CDR2 YNFKEQ. The CDR3 runs to 16 residues. V lost 0 bases, J lost 5 bases, and 8 bases stayed unmatched. CDR3 nucleotides: TGTGCCAGCAGCCAAGAGTCCGGCGGGGGGCGGGAGACCCAGTACTTC. This gives the protein CASSQESGGGRETQYF.

This clone has a single count. The CDR3 reads CSDRTQETQYF. CDR3 bases: TGCAGTGATCGGACTCAAGAGACCCAGTACTTC. V is TRBV20-1 and J is TRBJ2-5; D is perhaps TRBD2 (5 bases). Germline CDR1 is DFQATT and CDR2 is SNEGSKA (reference sequence). The CDR3 is 11 amino acids. V was clipped by 7 bases and J by 2 bases, with 8 bases between them.

J is TRBJ2-6 and V is TRBV5-1, with D possibly matching TRBD1 (6 bases). From germline, CDR1 is SGHRS and CDR2 YFSETQ. V gave up 7 bases and J gave up 0 bases, with 8 bases separating them. The CDR3 sequence is 14 residues long. The CDR3 nucleotides are TGCGCCAGCGCGACAGGCTCTGGGGCCAACGTCCTGACTTTC. Encoded protein: CASATGSGANVLTF.

In DNA form, the CDR3 reads TGTGCCAGCAGCTTAGGATGGGGGGGCAAAAAACTGTTTTTT. Protein: CASSLGWGGKKLFF. This chain uses TRBV7-2 with TRBJ1-4; maybe TRBD1 (6 bases). Germline V gene lookup returns CDR1 SGHTA and CDR2 FQGNSA. The CDR3 covers 14 residues. The V and J ends lost 1 base and 9 bases respectively, with 12 bases between them.

The gene calls are TRBV5-1 and TRBJ2-5, with a possible D match to TRBD2 (6 bases). The J call may be mistaken, given a closer DNA end match to TRBJ2-7. The germline V gene encodes CDR1 SGHRS and CDR2 YFSETQ. The CDR3 spans 13 residues. CDR3 nucleotides: TGCGCCAGCGCGGCAGGGAGGACCTACGAGCAGTACTTC. Amino acid sequence: CASAAGRTYEQYF.

This chain links TRBV2 with TRBJ1-3; D gene ambiguous. The CDR3 spans 15 residues. V was pared by 3 bases and J by 0 bases, with 9 bases between. The germline CDR1 and CDR2 sequences are SNHLY and FYNNEI. The CDR3 nucleotides are TGTGCCAGCAGTGATGAAGCAAGCTCTGGAAACACCATATATTTT. Translated: CASSDEASSGNTIYF.

The chain couples TRBV4-1 to TRBJ2-5; TRBD1 matches 12 bases. TRBJ2-7 matches the DNA end more closely, so the J call is doubtful. Germline values: CDR1 MGHRA, CDR2 YSYEKL. The CDR3 is 16 residues long. The CDR3 is CASSQGQGARPYEQYF. CDR3 coding DNA: TGCGCCAGCAGCCAGGGACAGGGGGCGAGGCCCTACGAGCAGTACTTC.

The J gene is TRBJ1-1, the V gene TRBV5-1; D call uncertain. CDR1 SGHRS and CDR2 YFSETQ come from the germline V gene. CDR3 length: 14 residues. The V and J ends lost 2 bases and 0 bases respectively, with 8 bases between them. CDR3 protein: CASSFAGMNTEAFF. Here the CDR3 DNA reads TGCGCCAGCAGCTTCGCGGGAATGAACACTGAAGCTTTCTTT.

The chain combines TRBV2 with TRBJ1-5, with D uncertain. Germline V lookup: CDR1 SNHLY, CDR2 FYNNEI. The CDR3 spans 14 residues. V gave up 6 bases and J gave up 4 bases, with 13 bases separating them. The CDR3 nucleotides read TGTGCCAGCAGGGTAGGAGGGTTTAATCAGCCCCAGCATTTT. It encodes CASRVGGFNQPQHF.

The CDR3 protein is CASSDGQIYNSPLHF. The CDR3 bases are TGTGCCAGCAGTGATGGGCAGATCTATAATTCACCCCTCCACTTT. The chain combines TRBV2 with TRBJ1-6; D uncertain. V lost 3 bases and J lost 3, with 9 bases in between. Per the germline V gene, CDR1 is SNHLY and CDR2 is FYNNEI. The CDR3 is made up of 15 amino acids.

The CDR3 protein is CASSYGGANNEQYF. CDR3 nucleotides: TGTGCCAGCAGTTACGGGGGGGCAAACAACGAGCAGTACTTC. The rearrangement links TRBV6-5 to TRBJ2-7, with TRBD2 as a possible D gene (7 bases). The CDR3 is 14 residues long. V was cut by 2 bases and J by 5 bases, with 13 bases left in between. The V gene's germline CDR1 is MNHEY and CDR2 SVGAGI.

The chain couples TRBV19 to TRBJ1-5, with TRBD1 as a possible D gene (6 bases). Deletions cut 7 bases from V and 7 bases from J, with 26 bases between. This CDR3 contains 17 residues. The V gene's germline CDR1 is LNHDA and CDR2 SQIVND (reference sequence). CDR3: CASNTLTGLVIDQPQHF. CDR3 nucleotides: TGTGCCAGTAATACCCTTACAGGGCTCGTAATAGACCAGCCCCAGCATTTT. Together with reference TRBV19 and TRBJ1-5, the CDR3 gives the full variable domain: DGGITQSPKYLFRKEGQNVTLSCEQNLNHDAMYWYRQDPGQGLRLIYYSQIVNDFQKGDIAEGYSVSREKKESFPLTVTSAQKNPTAFYLCASNTLTGLVIDQPQHFGDGTRLSIL.

The chain couples TRBV10-2 to TRBJ1-1; D is ambiguous. Trimming stripped 0 bases from V and 2 bases from J, with 7 bases between. The CDR3 has 14 amino acids. Per germline, CDR1 WSHSY and CDR2 SAAADI. DNA for the CDR3: TGCGCCAGCAGTGAGTCGTTTCCTAACACTGAAGCTTTCTTT. Translated: CASSESFPNTEAFF.

The chain couples TRBV11-2 to TRBJ1-1; 12 nucleotides line up with TRBD1. Looked up from germline, CDR1 is SGHAT and CDR2 is FQNNGV. V lost 5 bases and J lost 5; bases outside the gene matches: 6. The CDR3 runs to 15 residues. This CDR3 reads CASSGDRGHGTEAFF. DNA for the CDR3: TGTGCCAGCAGCGGGGACAGGGGGCATGGGACTGAAGCTTTCTTT. Full variable domain (missing parts from reference TRBV11-2 and TRBJ1-1): EAGVAQSPRYKIIEKRQSVAFWCNPISGHATLYWYQQILGQGPKLLIQFQNNGVVDDSQLPKDRFSAERLKGVDSTLKIQPAKLEDSAVYLCASSGDRGHGTEAFFGQGTRLTVV.